This T cell receptor (beta chain) is from a study of neoadjuvant anti-PD-1 for oral cavity cancer. About the research overall: Patients without progression received a fourth nivolumab dose around day 43, then surgical resection on days 50-56.

Cohort: HPV-negative, locally advanced oral cavity squamous cell carcinoma patients. Analysis of PBMCs was direct, with no culture step. The CDR3 totals 14 residues. The germline CDR1 and CDR2 sequences are SGHRS and YFSETQ. V was pared by 4 bases and J by 3 bases, with 6 bases of the junction left unmatched. The assay was immunoSEQ multiplex PCR, and TCRdb's table has in-frame clones only and misses some. The repertoire holds about 14,000 clones, with about 59% as singletons. This clone has more than one count but fewer than ten. The rearrangement joins TRBV5-1 to TRBJ1-2; 7 positions agree with TRBD1. The TCR comes from a person between 35 and 79 years old with oral cavity squamous cell carcinoma. The sample here was PBMCs, taken before nivolumab (anti-PD-1) treatment. The CDR3 spells CASSPQGLDYGYTF. In DNA form, the CDR3 reads TGCGCCAGCAGCCCACAGGGGCTGGACTATGGCTACACCTTC.